The rows below give T cell receptor beta chains drawn from one sample of a study of control samples from healthy donors and cancer patients. Here immunoSEQ multiplex PCR was the method, and the copy in TCRdb shows in-frame clones only, minus some. Here the sample spans about 120,000 clones, 89% being singletons. The specimen sequenced was blood. Receptor source: a man aged 50 to 60 in good health. Both conserved end residues are trimmed from each CDR3.

len: 13; v_gene: TRBV19; j_gene: TRBJ1-5; CDR3aa: ASSIWENSNQPQH
len: 13; v_gene: TRBV4-3; j_gene: TRBJ2-1; CDR3aa: ASSQEVDSYNEQF
len: 13; v_gene: TRBV19; j_gene: TRBJ1-1; CDR3aa: ASSIAGGGRTEAF
len: 12; v_gene: TRBV30; j_gene: TRBJ2-1; CDR3aa: ASLDGGAYNEQF
len: 16; v_gene: TRBV7-2; j_gene: TRBJ2-6; CDR3aa: ASSLVPGRGAGANVLT
len: 13; v_gene: TRBV9; j_gene: TRBJ1-4; CDR3aa: ASSVEGQGNEKLF
len: 12; v_gene: TRBV7-2; j_gene: TRBJ2-7; CDR3aa: ASSLDRGFLEQY
len: 15; v_gene: TRBV7-2; j_gene: TRBJ2-7; CDR3aa: ASSVRPPGQDSYEQY
len: 14; v_gene: TRBV10-3; j_gene: TRBJ2-3; CDR3aa: AIRTSTGAPTDTQY
len: 11; v_gene: TRBV2; j_gene: TRBJ2-7; CDR3aa: ASSPVAAPGGI
len: 11; v_gene: TRBV29-1; j_gene: TRBJ1-1; CDR3aa: SVVRGSSTEAF
len: 9; v_gene: TRBV29-1; j_gene: TRBJ1-2; CDR3aa: SVESNYGYT
len: 11; v_gene: TRBV10-3; j_gene: TRBJ2-7; CDR3aa: AITGQVGYEQY
len: 11; v_gene: TRBV6-5; j_gene: TRBJ2-5; CDR3aa: ASIRAGEETQY
len: 14; v_gene: TRBV7-8; j_gene: TRBJ1-3; CDR3aa: ASSPLQESSGNTIY
len: 12; v_gene: TRBV4-3; j_gene: TRBJ1-2; CDR3aa: ASSQETGGFGYT